These 26 T cell receptor beta chains were sequenced from one sample in a study of shared clonotypes between healthy human individuals (dated by TCRdb to 2020 to 2021). Preparation of the library involved the immunoSEQ multiplex PCR assay. In its TCRdb copy, this immuneACCESS table keeps in-frame sequences only and misses some clones. Where compared with another copy, unresolved V genes explain less than half of these, and the others have no known cause. Present in this sample are about 490,000 clones, more than 75% of which were seen just once. Clones ranked in the top ten supply about 12% of the sample. The sample taken for sequencing was PBMCs. All receptors come from a woman aged 40 to 50 in good health. Some clones in this sample may be carry-over from other donors' samples.

This chain joins TRBV5-1 and TRBJ2-5, with TRBD1 identical over 10 bases. V lost 1 base and J lost 5; bases outside the gene matches: 5. The CDR3 sequence is 15 residues long. Germline assignment: CDR1 SGHRS and CDR2 YFSETQ. CDR3 in amino acids: CASSLMTGGLETQYF. The CDR3 DNA is TGCGCCAGCAGCTTGATGACAGGGGGCCTGGAGACCCAGTACTTC. Full variable domain (missing parts from reference TRBV5-1 and TRBJ2-5): KAGVTQTPRYLIKTRGQQVTLSCSPISGHRSVSWYQQTPGQGLQFLFEYFSETQRNKGNFPGRFSGRQFSNSRSEMNVSTLELGDSALYLCASSLMTGGLETQYFGPGTRLLVL.

The chain employs TRBV28 and TRBJ2-1; TRBD2 matches 8 bases. The germline V gene has CDR1 MDHEN and CDR2 SYDVKM. The junction had 10 bases not matched to a gene; V was cut back by 6 bases and J by 3 bases. This CDR3 contains 16 residues. The CDR3 DNA is TGTGCCAGCAGAAAATCAGCGGGAGTGGTCTACAATGAGCAGTTCTTC. Translating gives CASRKSAGVVYNEQFF.

The chain couples TRBV6-4 to TRBJ2-1; D is perhaps TRBD1 (6 bases). This CDR3 is built from 16 residues. CDR1 and CDR2 (germline): MRHNA, SNTAGT. Trimming removed 0 bases from V and 6 bases from J, with 15 bases in between. CDR3 sequence: CASSDSREQGGNEQFF. The CDR3 DNA is TGTGCCAGCAGTGACTCGAGAGAACAGGGTGGCAATGAGCAGTTCTTC.

The chain combines TRBV5-1 with TRBJ2-7; no definite D call. The germline V gene has CDR1 SGHRS and CDR2 YFSETQ. The CDR3 length is 14 residues. Trimming stripped 4 bases from V and 6 bases from J, with 17 bases between. CDR3 coding DNA: TGCGCCAGCAGCACCAATCCGGACCTATCCGAGCAGTACTTC. Protein sequence: CASSTNPDLSEQYF. Full variable domain (rest looked up from reference TRBV5-1 and TRBJ2-7): KAGVTQTPRYLIKTRGQQVTLSCSPISGHRSVSWYQQTPGQGLQFLFEYFSETQRNKGNFPGRFSGRQFSNSRSEMNVSTLELGDSALYLCASSTNPDLSEQYFGPGTRLTVT.

The J gene is TRBJ2-3, the V gene TRBV7-3, with a tentative D call TRBD1 (7 bases). Germline V lookup: CDR1 SGHTA, CDR2 FQGTGA. Between the trimmed V and J ends, which lost 1 base and 0 bases, there was a span of 29 bases. The CDR3 contains 22 residues. CDR3 residues: CASSLKVHLTGRTSGSTDTQYF. Here the CDR3 DNA reads TGTGCCAGCAGCTTAAAGGTTCACTTGACAGGGCGAACAAGCGGGAGCACAGATACGCAGTATTTT.

The genes are TRBV4-3 and TRBJ2-7; possible D gene TRBD2, 5 bases. Trimming removed 2 bases from V and 1 base from J, with 18 bases in between. The CDR3 sequence is 17 residues long. The germline gives CDR1 LGHNA, CDR2 YSLEER. The CDR3 loop reads CASSQSFLGLHSYEQYF. The CDR3 region has the DNA TGCGCCAGCAGCCAATCATTTCTAGGACTCCATTCCTACGAGCAGTACTTC.

The chain is built from TRBV6-1 and TRBJ2-3; possible D gene TRBD1, 5 bases. Germline CDR1 and CDR2: MNHNS and SASEGT. The CDR3 extends over 16 amino acids. V lost 2 bases to trimming and J lost 11 bases, with 23 bases between them. CDR3 amino acids: CASSERFGASRGGQYF. The CDR3 coding sequence is TGTGCCAGCAGTGAAAGGTTTGGGGCTTCCCGTGGCGGGCAGTATTTT.

Written as DNA, the CDR3 is TGTGCCAGCAGTGAGATAAGCTACGAGCAGTACTTC. It codes for CASSEISYEQYF. The rearrangement links TRBV6-4 to TRBJ2-7; no clear D. Deletions cut 3 bases from V and 3 bases from J, with 6 bases between. CDR1 and CDR2 from the germline V gene are MRHNA and SNTAGT. The CDR3 is made up of 12 amino acids.

The chain recombines TRBV5-1 with TRBJ2-7; 11 positions match TRBD2. Trimming removed 0 bases from V and 6 bases from J; junction bases left unmatched: 5. The CDR3 covers 15 residues. Germline V gene sequence: CDR1 SGHRS, CDR2 YFSETQ. CDR3 sequence reads: CASSLVLAGEIEQYF. In DNA form, the CDR3 reads TGCGCCAGCAGCTTGGTACTAGCGGGAGAAATCGAGCAGTACTTC.

In its sample, this clone was seen a few times. Here the CDR3 reads CASSLYRVEGHQPQHF. CDR3 nucleotide sequence: TGTGCCAGCAGTTTATACAGGGTTGAAGGGCATCAGCCCCAGCATTTT. The V call is TRBV27, the J call TRBJ1-5; possibly TRBD1 for D (6 bases). Trimming removed 1 base at V and 5 bases at J, with 15 bases between. CDR3 length equals 16 residues. Germline CDR1 is MNHEY and CDR2 is SMNVEV (reference sequence).

This clone was recorded at least ten times. J is TRBJ2-7 and V is TRBV5-4, with D perhaps matching TRBD1 or TRBD2 (6 bases each). Germline values: CDR1 SGHNT, CDR2 YYREEE (reference sequence). The CDR3 spans 12 residues. V dropped 3 bases and J dropped 4 bases, with 8 bases sitting between them. The CDR3 sequence is CASSWGAYEQYF. CDR3 DNA sequence: TGTGCCAGCAGCTGGGGGGCTTACGAGCAGTACTTC.

Comment on this clone: Other DNA sequences in the same sample also yield this CDR3. The chain joins TRBV6-4 to TRBJ2-2, with 7 nucleotides matching TRBD2. Looked up from germline, CDR1 is MRHNA and CDR2 is SNTAGT. With V trimmed by 6 bases and J by 1 base, 2 bases remained unmatched. The CDR3 spans 14 residues. The CDR3 here is CASSAGVNTGELFF. The CDR3 DNA reads as TGTGCCAGCAGCGCGGGGGTGAACACCGGGGAGCTGTTTTTT.

Comment on this clone: A far bigger clonotype differs at one base, so this is likely a read error. The V and J genes are TRBV28 and TRBJ2-5; 13 bases agree with TRBD2. The CDR3 has 16 amino acids. From germline, CDR1 is MDHEN and CDR2 SYDVKM. In DNA, the CDR3 is TGTGCCAGCAGTTTGACTAGCGGGAGGTTGGGAGAGGCCCAGTACTTC. Translated, it gives CASSLTSGRLGEAQYF.

This clone appeared a single time. The chain is built from TRBV27 and TRBJ2-7; 7 bases align to TRBD1. Germline V gene data show CDR1 as MNHEY and CDR2 as SMNVEV (reference sequence). The CDR3 is 14 amino acids. Germline trimming cut 5 bases from V and 2 bases from J; bases unmatched to any gene: 6. CDR3 in DNA: TGTGCCAGCAGTACCCGACAGGGTGCCTACGAGCAGTACTTC. Translation gives CASSTRQGAYEQYF.

The chain joins TRBV7-2 to TRBJ2-3; TRBD2 aligns across 13 bases. The CDR3 loop spans 15 amino acids. The germline gives CDR1 SGHTA, CDR2 FQGNSA. The ends lost 6 bases at V and 10 bases at J; junction bases unmatched: 10. The CDR3 region has the DNA TGTGCCAGCAGTTACTACTGGACTAGCGGGAGTGCGCAGTATTTT. Protein: CASSYYWTSGSAQYF.

This rearrangement joins TRBV27 to TRBJ1-4, with TRBD1 matching over 9 bases. In germline, CDR1 is MNHEY, CDR2 SMNVEV (reference sequence). CDR3 size: 14 residues. The J segment lost 8 bases and the V segment lost 5 bases, leaving 6 bases of the junction unmatched. The CDR3 sequence is CASSERTGAEKLFF. CDR3 nucleotides: TGTGCCAGCAGTGAGAGGACAGGGGCGGAAAAACTGTTTTTT.

This chain joins TRBV15 and TRBJ2-2; TRBD2 might be the D (6 bases). Per the germline V gene, CDR1 is LNHNV and CDR2 is YYDKDF (reference sequence). Trimming shortened V by 0 bases and J by 0 bases, and 11 bases separated the two germline ends. CDR3 length: 17 residues. The CDR3 DNA reads TGTGCCACCAGCAGAGAGGCGGGAACGGCGAACACCGGGGAGCTGTTTTTT. Residues: CATSREAGTANTGELFF. Filled out from reference TRBV15 and TRBJ2-2, the complete variable domain reads DAMVIQNPRYQVTQFGKPVTLSCSQTLNHNVMYWYQQKSSQAPKLLFHYYDKDFNNEADTPDNFQSRRPNTSFCFLDIRSPGLGDTAMYLCATSREAGTANTGELFFGEGSRLTVL.

In DNA form, the CDR3 reads TGTGCCAGCAGCTTTACTAGCGCAGAACCTGACAATGAGCAGTTCTTC. Amino acids: CASSFTSAEPDNEQFF. The V and J genes are TRBV7-3 and TRBJ2-1; TRBD2 matches 7 bases. The CDR3 is 16 residues long. Germline values: CDR1 SGHTA, CDR2 FQGTGA. V shed 3 bases, J shed 5 bases, and the junction held 10 bases outside the gene matches.

The V and J genes are TRBV5-1 and TRBJ2-7, with 14 bases that match TRBD2. V lost 2 bases and J lost 0; bases outside the gene matches: 7. This CDR3 comprises 18 residues. Germline V gene sequence: CDR1 SGHRS, CDR2 YFSETQ. This chain's CDR3 is CASSFLGTSGSYSYEQYF. For the CDR3, the DNA is TGCGCCAGCAGCTTCCTCGGGACTAGCGGGAGTTACTCCTACGAGCAGTACTTC.

This chain links TRBV29-1 with TRBJ1-1; D gene ambiguous. The V and J ends lost 6 bases and 6 bases respectively, with 20 bases between them. The germline CDR1 and CDR2 sequences are SQVTM and ANQGSEA. There are 14 residues in the CDR3. CDR3 DNA sequence: TGCAGCGTCCTCTTGACGGCCGGGGTGGCTGAAGCTTTCTTT. Its protein product is CSVLLTAGVAEAFF.

V gene TRBV9 combines with J gene TRBJ2-7; D possibly uses TRBD1 or TRBD2 (6 bases each). Looked up from germline, CDR1 is SGDLS and CDR2 is YYNGEE. V lost 2 bases to trimming and J lost 5 bases, with 11 bases between them. The CDR3 spans 13 residues. The CDR3 reads CASSVGGSDEQYF. The CDR3 nucleotides are TGTGCCAGCAGCGTGGGGGGCTCGGACGAGCAGTACTTC.

The chain links TRBV4-2 to TRBJ2-5; a weak D match, TRBD1 (6 bases). The CDR3 extends over 15 amino acids. CDR1 and CDR2 (germline): LGHNA, YNFKEQ. Trimming pared 1 base from V and 2 bases from J, leaving 11 bases between. The CDR3 spells CASSQADRNQETQYF. The CDR3 bases are TGTGCCAGCAGCCAAGCAGACAGGAATCAAGAGACCCAGTACTTC.

This sequence joins TRBV10-3 and TRBJ1-1, with D tentatively TRBD1 (6 bases). Germline V gives CDR1 ENHRY, CDR2 SYGVKD. The CDR3 has 14 residues. V gave up 6 bases and J gave up 6 bases, with 17 bases separating them. This CDR3 is CAIRGSRDNPEAFF. The CDR3, as DNA: TGTGCCATCAGGGGGTCCCGGGACAACCCTGAAGCTTTCTTT.

The rearrangement joins TRBV2 to TRBJ2-7, with D perhaps being TRBD1 or TRBD2 (5 bases each). The germline V and J ends were trimmed by 9 bases and 2 bases, with 11 bases remaining between them. The CDR3 runs 12 residues. CDR1 is SNHLY and CDR2 is FYNNEI in the germline V gene. This CDR3 reads CASGTAPYEQYF. CDR3 DNA sequence: TGTGCCAGTGGGACCGCACCCTACGAGCAGTACTTC. Variable domain in full (rest from reference TRBV2 and TRBJ2-7): EPEVTQTPSHQVTQMGQEVILRCVPISNHLYFYWYRQILGQKVEFLVSFYNNEISEKSEIFDDQFSVERPDGSNFTLKIRSTKLEDSAMYFCASGTAPYEQYFGPGTRLTVT.

The CDR3 protein is CASSPRGQLNEKLFF. The CDR3 DNA reads TGCGCCAGCAGCCCCCGGGGACAGCTAAATGAAAAACTGTTTTTT. V is TRBV5-1 and J is TRBJ1-4; 7 bases are shared with TRBD1. The CDR3 totals 15 residues. Germline V CDR1 and CDR2: SGHRS, YFSETQ. Trimming removed 4 bases from V and 5 bases from J; junction bases left unmatched: 8.

The rearrangement joins TRBV6-1 to TRBJ2-7; D might be TRBD1 or TRBD2, each matching 7 bases. This CDR3 spans 14 amino acids. V was trimmed by 3 bases and J by 5 bases, leaving 14 bases between them. Germline lookup yields CDR1 MNHNS and CDR2 SASEGT. The CDR3 DNA reads as TGTGCCAGCAGTGACGCCAGGGGGGGTGACGAGCAGTACTTC. It codes for CASSDARGGDEQYF.